A selection of T cell receptor beta chains follows, all from one sample in a study of Ad26.COV2.S vaccination and SARS-CoV-2 variants. TCRdb's copy holds only in-frame clones and misses some; the assay was immunoSEQ multiplex PCR. This sample yields 350,000 to 500,000 clones, of which about 88% are seen a single time; roughly 2.5% belongs to the top ten. Sample: peripheral blood, taken in a trial of Ad26.COV2.S vaccine versus placebo. These receptors were taken from a person aged 18-65 years who received the Ad26.COV2.S COVID-19 vaccine or a placebo. Both conserved end residues are part of each CDR3. A D gene is named only where the DNA matches it firmly. The size entry is marked missing in some rows and otherwise reads once, few, many or a size class.

cdr3_aa cdr3_nt j_call clone_size v_call d_call
CASSSQGAREKLFF TGTGCCAGCAGCTCGCAGGGGGCGAGAGAAAAACTGTTTTTT TRBJ1-4 - TRBV7-2 TRBD1
CASSREWDRPSGYTF TGTGCCAGCTCACGCGAGTGGGACAGACCAAGTGGCTACACCTTC TRBJ1-2 - TRBV18 TRBD1
CASSLSTYTDTQYF TGTGCCAGCAGCTTAAGTACCTACACAGATACGCAGTATTTT TRBJ2-3 few TRBV11-2 -
CASSERPGERAFF TGTGCCAGCAGCGAAAGGCCCGGGGAGAGGGCTTTCTTT TRBJ1-1 once TRBV7-3 -
CASRSAQMNTEAFF TGTGCCAGCAGAAGCGCACAGATGAACACTGAAGCTTTCTTT TRBJ1-1 once TRBV27 -
CATSRGESATNEKLFF TGTGCCACCAGCAGAGGGGAGTCAGCAACTAATGAAAAACTGTTTTTT TRBJ1-4 - TRBV15 -
CASSVQGRDTGELFF TGTGCCAGCAGCGTTCAGGGTCGGGACACCGGGGAGCTGTTTTTT TRBJ2-2 - TRBV9 -
CATTGFGGTEAFF TGTGCCACAACAGGGTTTGGCGGCACTGAAGCTTTCTTT TRBJ1-1 - TRBV25-1 -
CATSRGTDTQYF TGTGCCACCAGCAGGGGCACAGATACGCAGTATTTT TRBJ2-3 few TRBV15 -
CASTPRSSYNEQFF TGTGCCAGCACCCCGAGGAGCTCCTACAATGAGCAGTTCTTC TRBJ2-1 - TRBV19 -
CATSRVASYYNSPLHF TGTGCCACCAGCAGAGTGGCCAGTTACTATAATTCACCCCTCCACTTT TRBJ1-6 - TRBV15 -
CASSLEGGINQPQHF TGCGCCAGCAGCTTGGAGGGGGGGATCAATCAGCCCCAGCATTTT TRBJ1-5 - TRBV5-1 -